This is a list of T cell receptor beta chains from one sample in a study of cytomegalovirus exposure and HLA in healthy donors. TCRdb's copy holds only in-frame clones and misses some; the assay was immunoSEQ multiplex PCR. In the table there are 220,000 or so clones, around four fifths of which are singletons. Specimen: PBMCs. These receptors all come from a woman in her twenties or thirties in good health and CMV-seropositive. CDR3s include the opening cysteine and the closing phenylalanine or tryptophan. The D gene is left open where the match is weak. Not all rows give a size; the values are once, few, many and, for expanded clones, a class.

j_call v_call d_call clone_size cdr3_nt cdr3_aa
TRBJ1-2 TRBV5-1 . . TGCGCCAGCAGCTTGGTTCAGGGGAAAAGCTATGGCTACACCTTC CASSLVQGKSYGYTF
TRBJ2-4 TRBV19 TRBD2 . TGTGCCAGTAGTATTTTCGGGGGAGGGCCTTTAAACATTCAGTACTTC CASSIFGGGPLNIQYF
TRBJ1-2 TRBV9 . once TGTGCCAGCAGGATCGGAGATGGCTACACCTTC CASRIGDGYTF
TRBJ2-7 TRBV5-6 TRBD1 . TGTGCCAGCAGCGAAGGGCTGACAGGGCTCTACGAGCAGTACTTC CASSEGLTGLYEQYF
TRBJ2-1 TRBV7-3 . . TGTGCCAGCAGTTACGACAGCACAAAGGGTGAGCAGTTCTTC CASSYDSTKGEQFF
TRBJ2-2 TRBV5-1 TRBD1 . TGCGCCAGCAGCCTGGGGACAGTTCTTAACACCGGGGAGCTGTTTTTT CASSLGTVLNTGELFF
TRBJ2-7 TRBV18 . . TGTGCCAGCTCACCTATAGGACAGAGCCCCTACGAGCAGTACTTC CASSPIGQSPYEQYF
TRBJ2-2 TRBV5-1 TRBD2 . TGCGCCAGCAGCTCAATAGCGGGAGGGCCCACCGGGGAGCTGTTTTTT CASSSIAGGPTGELFF
TRBJ2-7 TRBV6-1 . . TGTGCCAGCAGTCGGACGGTCCTCTACGAGCAGTACTTC CASSRTVLYEQYF
TRBJ1-2 TRBV11-3 TRBD1 once TGTGCCAGCAGCCAGGGACAGCGCTACACCTTC CASSQGQRYTF
TRBJ1-4 TRBV4-1 . few TGCGCCAGCAGCCCCAAAGGGAAAGGAGATGAAAAACTGTTTTTT CASSPKGKGDEKLFF
TRBJ2-7 TRBV11-2 TRBD1 . TGTGCCAGCAGCAGAGCAGGGGGCCCCACCGAGCAGTACTTC CASSRAGGPTEQYF
TRBJ2-5 TRBV6-1 . . TGTGCCAGCAGCGTGTCGGCCCAAGAGACCCAGTACTTC CASSVSAQETQYF
TRBJ1-2 TRBV19 . . TGTGCCAGTACCGAAACGAGAGAATCGAACTATGGCTACACCTTC CASTETRESNYGYTF
TRBJ1-1 TRBV20-1 . . TGCAGTGCTAGTCGAGGGGAAGCTTTCTTT CSASRGEAFF
TRBJ2-7 TRBV7-9 . . TGTGCCAGCAGCTTAAGTAATTCCCTTTTAGGGTCCTACGAGCAGTACTTC CASSLSNSLLGSYEQYF
TRBJ2-6 TRBV9 . . TGTGCCAGCAGCGTAGTGGACGGCTCTGGGGCCAACGTCCTGACTTTC CASSVVDGSGANVLTF
TRBJ1-2 TRBV5-1 TRBD1 few TGCGCCAGCAGCACCAGGGGGCACGACTATGGCTACACCTTC CASSTRGHDYGYTF
TRBJ2-5 TRBV18 TRBD1 . TGTGCCAGCTCAACCGGACAGGACCGGGAGACCCAGTACTTC CASSTGQDRETQYF
TRBJ1-3 TRBV27 . . TGTGCCAGCAGTTTACAGAGCTCTGGAAACACCATATATTTT CASSLQSSGNTIYF
TRBJ2-1 TRBV9 . . TGTGCCAGCAGCGTAGACGGGGAATCCTACAATGAGCAGTTCTTC CASSVDGESYNEQFF
TRBJ2-7 TRBV5-1 TRBD2 . TGCGCCAGCAGCCGGACTAGCGGGAGTGCCGAGCAGTACTTC CASSRTSGSAEQYF
TRBJ2-7 TRBV27 TRBD2 . TGTGCCAGCAAATTAAGCGGGAGGGCCTACGAGCAGTACTTC CASKLSGRAYEQYF
TRBJ2-1 TRBV18 . . TGTGCCAGCTCACCACCGGGGGGCTACAATGAGCAGTTCTTC CASSPPGGYNEQFF
TRBJ2-1 TRBV4-1 TRBD2 . TGCGCCAGCAGCACTAGCGGGACGACCTACAATGAGCAGTTCTTC CASSTSGTTYNEQFF
TRBJ2-7 TRBV30 . once TGTGCCTGGAGTCTATTGAGGGGCGCCTCAGACGAGCAGTACTTC CAWSLLRGASDEQYF